This entry features one T cell receptor beta chain sequence. This entry belongs to a study of monozygotic twins with inflammatory bowel disease. During cDNA synthesis, UMIs that each contained a 6-nucleotide sample barcode were added by means of template switching. TCRdb re-called the 5' RACE reads, yielding one record per CDR3 amino acid sequence without DNA. The listing contains under 130,000 distinct CDR3 sequences. The CDR3 is made up of 14 amino acids. Germline CDR1 reads SEHNR; CDR2 reads FQNEAQ (reference sequence). Source material: blood. The rearrangement uses TRBV7-9 and TRBJ2-1. This receptor was obtained from a human donor with ulcerative colitis or Crohn's disease, or a healthy co-twin of an affected twin (not recorded which). CDR3 loop: CASSQEVRNNEQFF.